This is a list of T cell receptor beta chains from one sample in a study of pediatric ulcerative colitis. The protocol was immunoSEQ multiplex PCR, while the TCRdb copy is restricted to in-frame clones and leaves out a portion. This table has around 68,000 clones, more than 60% appearing once. The source material was blood. These receptors all stem from a boy younger than 18 with moderate ulcerative colitis. CDR3s include the opening cysteine and the closing phenylalanine or tryptophan. The D gene is left open where the match is weak. Expanded clones are given a class, and other clones once, few, many or no size at all.

. | TRBJ1-1 | TRBV18 | few | CASSPVPRFGNTEAFF | TGTGCCAGCTCACCAGTCCCCAGATTTGGGAACACTGAAGCTTTCTTT
TRBD2 | TRBJ2-5 | TRBV5-1 | . | CASSDGTSKQETQYF | TGCGCCAGCAGCGACGGGACTAGCAAACAAGAGACCCAGTACTTC
. | TRBJ1-2 | TRBV10-3 | . | CAIRPDFNYGYTF | TGTGCCATCAGGCCCGACTTCAACTATGGCTACACCTTC
. | TRBJ2-5 | TRBV9 | . | CASSLGEAETQYF | TGTGCCAGCAGCCTAGGGGAGGCAGAGACCCAGTACTTC
. | TRBJ1-5 | TRBV15 | . | CATSRDKNSNQPQHF | TGTGCCACCAGCAGAGACAAGAATAGCAATCAGCCCCAGCATTTT
. | TRBJ2-1 | TRBV10-1 | . | CASSESPGEQQFF | TGCGCCAGCAGTGAGTCGCCGGGGGAGCAGCAGTTCTTC
. | TRBJ1-2 | TRBV7-9 | . | CASSLEYGYTF | TGTGCCAGCAGCCTGGAGTATGGCTACACCTTC
. | TRBJ2-1 | TRBV7-2 | . | CASSTPGYGQFF | TGTGCCAGCAGCACACCCGGGTACGGGCAGTTCTTC
TRBD1 | TRBJ1-5 | TRBV6-6 | . | CASRRQGTPQHF | TGTGCCAGCAGGAGACAGGGTACGCCCCAGCATTTT
. | TRBJ1-2 | TRBV19 | . | CASSIGRRYTF | TGTGCCAGTAGTATAGGGCGACGCTACACCTTC
. | TRBJ2-7 | TRBV7-2 | . | CASSLALYEQYF | TGTGCCAGCAGCTTAGCTCTCTACGAGCAGTACTTC
TRBD2 | TRBJ2-7 | TRBV10-3 | . | CAISGLAGLYEQYF | TGTGCCATCAGTGGACTAGCGGGACTCTACGAGCAGTACTTC
TRBD2 | TRBJ2-2 | TRBV5-6 | . | CASSLGTSGPNGELFF | TGTGCCAGCAGCTTAGGGACTAGCGGGCCTAACGGGGAGCTGTTTTTT
. | TRBJ2-7 | TRBV5-1 | few | CASSLTRSRSEQYF | TGCGCCAGCAGCTTGACACGAAGCCGCTCCGAGCAGTACTTC
TRBD2 | TRBJ2-3 | TRBV10-2 | . | CATERGTSGSYTQYF | TGCGCCACCGAAAGGGGGACTAGCGGGAGTTATACGCAGTATTTT
. | TRBJ2-4 | TRBV5-4 | . | CASSGGGTEIKNIQYF | TGTGCCAGCAGCGGCGGAGGGACAGAGATAAAAAACATTCAGTACTTC
. | TRBJ1-3 | TRBV19 | . | CASLLSEGNTIYF | TGTGCCAGCCTCCTATCTGAAGGAAACACCATATATTTT
TRBD2 | TRBJ2-1 | TRBV4-1 | . | CASSQAGLAGYEQFF | TGCGCCAGCAGCCAAGCAGGACTAGCGGGGTATGAGCAGTTCTTC
. | TRBJ2-7 | TRBV6-1 | . | CASSEAGFDEQYF | TGTGCCAGCAGTGAGGCAGGGTTCGACGAGCAGTACTTC
. | TRBJ1-1 | TRBV9 | . | CASSVDPGTGIRTEAFF | TGTGCCAGCAGCGTAGATCCGGGGACGGGTATTCGGACTGAAGCTTTCTTT
. | TRBJ2-3 | TRBV18 | . | CASSPVETQYF | TGTGCCAGCTCACCAGTAGAGACGCAGTATTTT
. | TRBJ2-7 | TRBV4-3 | few | CASSQDSASYEQYF | TGCGCCAGCAGCCAAGATTCCGCGTCCTACGAGCAGTACTTC
TRBD2 | TRBJ2-1 | TRBV7-9 | . | CASSLGSSGYNEQFF | TGTGCCAGCAGCTTAGGTTCTAGCGGCTACAATGAGCAGTTCTTC
. | TRBJ1-2 | TRBV6-6 | . | CASSYSGETDDYGYTF | TGTGCCAGCAGTTACTCGGGGGAGACTGACGACTATGGCTACACCTTC
. | TRBJ1-1 | TRBV6-1 | . | CASLLPGLTEAFF | TGTGCCAGCCTTCTTCCGGGACTCACTGAAGCTTTCTTT
. | TRBJ2-2 | TRBV5-4 | . | CASKRWASGDTGELFF | TGTGCCAGCAAGCGGTGGGCCTCGGGGGACACCGGGGAGCTGTTTTTT
TRBD1 | TRBJ1-1 | TRBV2 | once | CASRTGVGAFF | TGTGCCAGCCGGACAGGGGTGGGAGCTTTCTTT
TRBD1 | TRBJ1-4 | TRBV6-6 | once | CASNQQGASEKLFF | TGTGCCAGCAACCAACAGGGGGCGTCTGAAAAACTGTTTTTT
. | TRBJ1-2 | TRBV18 | . | CASSPNRDGYTF | TGTGCCAGCTCACCGAACAGGGATGGCTACACCTTC
TRBD1 | TRBJ1-3 | TRBV28 | . | CASSFPQGATGNTIYF | TGTGCCAGCAGTTTCCCACAGGGGGCTACTGGAAACACCATATATTTT
. | TRBJ2-3 | TRBV12-2 | . | CASRLAFRTSGGEGYTDTQYF | TGTGCAAGTCGCTTAGCCTTCCGGACTAGCGGGGGAGAAGGATACACAGATACGCAGTATTTT
TRBD2 | TRBJ2-1 | TRBV7-3 | . | CASSLAGGMYNEQFF | TGTGCCAGCAGCTTAGCGGGAGGGATGTACAATGAGCAGTTCTTC
TRBD2 | TRBJ2-1 | TRBV19 | . | CASSIVGASGGAYNEQFF | TGTGCCAGTAGTATAGTAGGCGCTAGCGGGGGCGCGTACAATGAGCAGTTCTTC
. | TRBJ1-1 | TRBV30 | . | CAWSVIWGGTEAFF | TGTGCCTGGAGTGTCATTTGGGGGGGCACTGAAGCTTTCTTT
. | TRBJ2-7 | TRBV11-1 | . | CASSGTVAYEQYF | TGTGCCAGCAGCGGGACGGTAGCCTACGAGCAGTACTTC
. | TRBJ2-1 | TRBV9 | . | CASSVETDNEQFF | TGTGCCAGCAGCGTAGAGACAGACAATGAGCAGTTCTTC
TRBD1 | TRBJ1-2 | TRBV7-8 | . | CASSLPRGPGTGNYGYTF | TGTGCCAGCAGCTTACCTCGGGGCCCCGGGACAGGGAACTATGGCTACACCTTC
TRBD1 | TRBJ2-4 | TRBV12-5 | . | CASGVLGQGGWGLAKNIQYF | TGTGCTAGTGGGGTCCTGGGACAGGGCGGGTGGGGGTTAGCCAAAAACATTCAGTACTTC
TRBD1 | TRBJ2-7 | TRBV5-4 | medium-sized | CASSHGTGSYEQYF | TGTGCCAGCAGCCACGGGACAGGGTCCTACGAGCAGTACTTC
. | TRBJ1-1 | TRBV29-1 | . | CSGRGTGPEAFF | TGCAGCGGTCGGGGCACCGGGCCTGAAGCTTTCTTT